The rows below give T cell receptor beta chains drawn from one sample of a study of CD8 T cells in Susac syndrome. TCRdb used MiXCR to reprocess the immunoSEQ multiplex PCR reads, holding one entry per CDR3 protein. The repertoire holds 150,000 to 200,000 distinct CDR3 sequences, with 85% to 95% as singletons. The sample comprised CD8+ T cells from PBMCs. The receptors were gathered from a human donor with multiple sclerosis. The CDR3 runs from the conserved cysteine through the conserved F or W. A D gene is named only where the DNA matches it firmly. The listing skips clone size in some rows; elsewhere it reads once, few, many or a size class.

abundance	d_gene	j_gene	v_gene	CDR3aa	CDR3nt
-	-	TRBJ2-7	TRBV10-3	CAIRTDSGEQYF	TGTGCCATCAGAACGGACAGCGGGGAGCAGTACTTC
-	-	TRBJ2-1	TRBV20-1	CSARDWPGNEQFF	TGCAGTGCTAGAGATTGGCCCGGGAATGAGCAGTTCTTC
-	TRBD2	TRBJ2-7	TRBV29-1	CSVGTSGLLYEQYF	TGCAGCGTGGGGACTAGCGGGCTTCTCTACGAGCAGTACTTC
-	TRBD2	TRBJ2-3	TRBV20-1	CSAIGASGAQTDTQYF	TGCAGTGCTATCGGCGCTAGCGGGGCCCAAACAGATACGCAGTATTTT
-	-	TRBJ2-7	TRBV28	CASSPDNTWDEQYF	TGTGCCAGCAGTCCCGACAATACTTGGGACGAGCAGTACTTC
-	-	TRBJ1-6	TRBV6-1	CASSERAPPPPLHF	TGTGCCAGCAGTGAGCGGGCTCCGCCGCCGCCCCTCCACTTT
few	-	TRBJ2-5	TRBV25-1	CASRVGETQYF	TGTGCCAGCAGGGTAGGGGAGACCCAGTACTTC
-	-	TRBJ2-3	TRBV27	CASSLWPGNTDTQYF	TGTGCCAGCAGTTTATGGCCCGGTAACACAGATACGCAGTATTTT
once	-	TRBJ2-5	TRBV5-4	CASSLVRGRQETQYF	TGTGCCAGCAGCTTGGTACGGGGCCGCCAAGAGACCCAGTACTTC
-	TRBD2	TRBJ2-1	TRBV2	CASTGTSGDAYNEQFF	TGTGCCAGCACCGGAACTAGCGGGGACGCTTACAATGAGCAGTTCTTC